Each of the 14 T cell receptor beta chains below was sequenced from the same sample in a study of cytomegalovirus exposure and HLA in healthy donors. The study ran its PCR with 60 Vbeta and 13 Jbeta primers. Method: immunoSEQ multiplex PCR; TCRdb's copy keeps in-frame clones and lacks some. The table includes some 150,000 clones, 60% to 85% detected once. The sample consisted of PBMCs. The receptor source for this set is a woman aged 40 to 50 in good health and CMV-seropositive.

The chain has TRBV11-1 and TRBJ2-1, with 9 bases fitting TRBD2. Germline CDR1 SGHAT, CDR2 FQDESV (reference sequence). Trimming took 1 base from V and 4 from J; bases not matched to a gene: 8. There are 17 residues in the CDR3. CDR3: CASSLVWGSGGYNEQFF. The CDR3 nucleotides are TGTGCCAGCAGCTTAGTTTGGGGTAGCGGGGGATACAATGAGCAGTTCTTC.

There are a few counts of this clone. The CDR3 coding sequence is TGCGCCAGCAGCTCTGCCGAGGGTAATATTGAGCAGTTCTTC. Protein sequence: CASSSAEGNIEQFF. V gene TRBV5-1 combines with J gene TRBJ2-1, with TRBD2 as a possible D gene (5 bases). V lost 3 bases and J lost 9, with 16 bases in between. Germline V lookup: CDR1 SGHRS, CDR2 YFSETQ. The CDR3 extends over 14 amino acids.

V is TRBV27 and J is TRBJ2-2; tentatively, D is TRBD2 (6 bases). The CDR3 has 19 amino acids. The germline V gene encodes CDR1 MNHEY and CDR2 SMNVEV (reference sequence). V dropped 5 bases and J dropped 0 bases, with 22 bases sitting between them. CDR3 DNA: TGTGCCAGCAGTACACGGCCGCCAGGAGGGATAACGAACACCGGGGAGCTGTTTTTT. Amino acid sequence: CASSTRPPGGITNTGELFF.

The J gene is TRBJ1-4, the V gene TRBV28; TRBD1 might be the D (6 bases). This CDR3 is built from 14 residues. Germline CDR1 is MDHEN and CDR2 is SYDVKM. Trimming stripped 6 bases from V and 5 bases from J, with 13 bases between. CDR3 sequence (DNA): TGTGCCAGCAGCCTCGGGACACAGAATGAAAAACTGTTTTTT. Translation: CASSLGTQNEKLFF.

The CDR3 nucleotides are TGTGCCAGCAGCTTAGCGGGGGGCAATGAGCAGTTCTTC. Its translation is CASSLAGGNEQFF. This chain links TRBV7-6 with TRBJ2-1; possibly TRBD2 for D (6 bases). Trimming removed 0 bases at V and 6 bases at J, with 6 bases between. Germline V CDR1 and CDR2: SGHVS, FNYEAQ. The CDR3 spans 13 residues.

The genes are TRBV7-9 and TRBJ2-1, with 7 bases identical to TRBD2. V lost 8 bases to trimming and J lost 2 bases; unmatched junction nucleotides: 3. The CDR3 has 13 residues. Germline assignment: CDR1 SEHNR and CDR2 FQNEAQ (reference sequence). CDR3: CASQRGPYNEQFF. CDR3 DNA: TGTGCCAGCCAGCGGGGACCCTACAATGAGCAGTTCTTC.

This clone was counted only a few times. The rearrangement links TRBV15 to TRBJ1-4; 7 bases map to TRBD1. With 5 bases clipped from V and 0 bases from J, the junction kept 6 bases outside the gene matches. The germline V gene encodes CDR1 LNHNV and CDR2 YYDKDF (reference sequence). The CDR3 runs 16 residues. The DNA for the CDR3 is TGTGCCACCAGCGGGGGGACAGCATCAACTAATGAAAAACTGTTTTTT. Protein product: CATSGGTASTNEKLFF.

The rearrangement links TRBV4-1 to TRBJ2-7; 9 bases are a match to TRBD2. Per germline, CDR1 MGHRA and CDR2 YSYEKL. The CDR3 covers 16 residues. V shed 0 bases and J 5 bases; nucleotides not matched to a gene: 8. Here the CDR3 reads CASSQDPGTSSDEQYF. The CDR3 coding sequence is TGCGCCAGCAGCCAAGATCCCGGGACTAGCAGCGACGAGCAGTACTTC.

This clone was counted a single time. The rearrangement links TRBV2 to TRBJ2-2; 12 bases align to TRBD2. J gave up 4 bases and V 8 bases, and 8 bases lay outside the gene matches. The CDR3 covers 16 residues. Germline values: CDR1 SNHLY, CDR2 FYNNEI. The CDR3 loop reads CASGASGGAVTGELFF. CDR3 coding DNA: TGTGCCAGCGGCGCTAGCGGGGGGGCAGTCACCGGGGAGCTGTTTTTT.

The V and J genes are TRBV18 and TRBJ2-3, with 10 bases that match TRBD1. V dropped 1 base and J dropped 8; count of bases not matched to a gene: 9. CDR1 and CDR2 (germline): KGHSH, LQKENI. The CDR3 covers 16 residues. CDR3 sequence reads: CASSPLSGTGVGTQYF. In DNA, the CDR3 is TGTGCCAGCTCACCACTCTCCGGGACAGGGGTTGGTACGCAGTATTTT. Complete variable domain (other parts from reference TRBV18 and TRBJ2-3): NAGVMQNPRHLVRRRGQEARLRCSPMKGHSHVYWYRQLPEEGLKFMVYLQKENIIDESGMPKERFSAEFPKEGPSILRIQQVVRGDSAAYFCASSPLSGTGVGTQYFGPGTRLTVL.

The rearrangement uses TRBV19 and TRBJ2-7, with D perhaps matching TRBD1 (5 bases). V was pared by 10 bases and J by 4 bases, with 14 bases between. The CDR3 has 12 amino acids. The germline gives CDR1 LNHDA, CDR2 SQIVND (reference sequence). The CDR3 DNA sequence: TGTGCCACTACAGGACCCCTTTACGAGCAGTACTTC. Amino acid sequence: CATTGPLYEQYF.

Here the CDR3 reads CASSYSSQGAYEQYF. For the CDR3, the DNA is TGTGCCAGCAGTTACTCGTCGCAGGGGGCTTACGAGCAGTACTTC. This chain links TRBV6-5 with TRBJ2-7, with 8 bases that match TRBD1. Looked up from germline, CDR1 is MNHEY and CDR2 is SVGAGI. J was trimmed by 4 bases and V by 0 bases; bases with no gene match: 5. This CDR3 contains 15 residues.

The chain carries TRBV30 and TRBJ2-5; D might be TRBD1 (5 bases). The J call may be incorrect, as the DNA end agrees better with TRBJ2-7. Germline V gene data show CDR1 as GTSNPN and CDR2 as SVGIG (reference sequence). The CDR3 covers 12 residues. The CDR3 loop is CAWGLTGYEQYF. As DNA, the CDR3 is TGTGCCTGGGGGTTAACAGGCTACGAGCAGTACTTC.

The V gene is TRBV18, the J gene TRBJ1-5; TRBD1 is a possible D gene (5 bases). The CDR3 loop spans 16 amino acids. Trimming removed 0 bases at V and 6 bases at J, with 15 bases between. Germline V gene lookup returns CDR1 KGHSH and CDR2 LQKENI. CDR3 in amino acids: CASSPPWARVGQPQHF. The CDR3 coding sequence is TGTGCCAGCTCACCACCGTGGGCCAGGGTTGGTCAGCCCCAGCATTTT.